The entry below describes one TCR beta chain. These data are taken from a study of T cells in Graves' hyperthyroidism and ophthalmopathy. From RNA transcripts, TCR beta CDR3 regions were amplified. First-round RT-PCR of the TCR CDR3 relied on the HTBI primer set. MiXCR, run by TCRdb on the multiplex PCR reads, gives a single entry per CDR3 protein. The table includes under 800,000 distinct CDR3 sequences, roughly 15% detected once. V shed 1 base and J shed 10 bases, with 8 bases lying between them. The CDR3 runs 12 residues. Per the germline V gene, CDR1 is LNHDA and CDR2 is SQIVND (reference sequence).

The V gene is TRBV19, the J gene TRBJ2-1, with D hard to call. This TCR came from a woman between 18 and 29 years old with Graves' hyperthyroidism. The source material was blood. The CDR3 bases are TGTGCCAGTAGTATAGGTTTCCCCGAGCAGTTCTTC. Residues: CASSIGFPEQFF.